This T cell receptor beta chain is drawn from a study of shared clonotypes between healthy human individuals. Study as a whole: CD4 naive and memory got three plates each, CD8 naive two, CD8 memory one.

A word on this clone: No antigen is known for it.

Overall study results and limits: Non-shared clonotypes displayed generation probabilities falling below those of clonotypes present in all four donors.

Assay used: immunoSEQ multiplex PCR; TCRdb lists only in-frame clones, some missing. This table holds under 80,000 clones, about 61% found once. The CDR3 totals 13 residues. The V gene's germline CDR1 is MNHEY and CDR2 SMNVEV (reference sequence). Deletions cut 4 bases from V and 3 bases from J, with 10 bases between. The rearrangement uses TRBV27 and TRBJ2-7; the D is unclear. The sequencing input was memory CD8+ T cells sorted from blood. Regarding subset: CD45RO+ cells pooled with CCR7-negative TemRA cells. This TCR derives from a man aged 25 to 40 in good health. The CDR3, as DNA: TGTGCCAGCAGTTCGAGAGCGAACTACGAGCAGTACTTC. Its protein product is CASSSRANYEQYF.